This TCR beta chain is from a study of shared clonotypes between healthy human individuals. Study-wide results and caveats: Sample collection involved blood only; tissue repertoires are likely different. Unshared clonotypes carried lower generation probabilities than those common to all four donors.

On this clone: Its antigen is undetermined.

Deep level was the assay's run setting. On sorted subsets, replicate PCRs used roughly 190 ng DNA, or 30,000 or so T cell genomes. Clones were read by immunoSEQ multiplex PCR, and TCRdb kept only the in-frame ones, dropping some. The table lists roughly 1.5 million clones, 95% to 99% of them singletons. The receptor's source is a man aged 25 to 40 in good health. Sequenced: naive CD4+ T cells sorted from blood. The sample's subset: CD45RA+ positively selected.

The CDR3 DNA follows: TGTGCCAGCAGCTTAGTGGCGGGGTCCGGTGAAAAACTGTTTTTT. Translating it yields CASSLVAGSGEKLFF. The gene calls are TRBV7-8 and TRBJ1-4; D remains ambiguous. V dropped 1 base and J dropped 7 bases, with 13 bases sitting between them. Per the germline V gene, CDR1 is SGHVS and CDR2 is FQNEAQ. This CDR3 contains 15 residues.